One and the same sample provided the 5 T cell receptor beta chains below, sequenced in a study of cytomegalovirus exposure and HLA in healthy donors. With 60 Vbeta and 13 Jbeta primers, the PCR was carried out. Repertoires were generated with immunoSEQ multiplex PCR, while TCRdb's copy carries only in-frame clones and drops some. Of more than 150,000 clones listed, more than 85% are singletons. What was sequenced was PBMCs. The receptor set was obtained from a girl under three years old in good health and CMV-seronegative.

V is TRBV19 and J is TRBJ2-5; 8 bases align to TRBD1. The CDR3 is 15 amino acids. Germline V gives CDR1 LNHDA, CDR2 SQIVND (reference sequence). The V gene end was trimmed by 5 bases and the J gene end by 1 base; junction bases not matched to a gene: 6. The DNA of the CDR3 is TGTGCCAGTAGTCCGCAGGGGGCGGGCCAAGAGACCCAGTACTTC. Translation gives CASSPQGAGQETQYF.

The chain has TRBV27 and TRBJ2-7; 13 bases line up with TRBD2. CDR3 length equals 17 residues. V was pared by 2 bases and J by 4 bases, with 8 bases of the junction left unmatched. Germline CDR1 and CDR2: MNHEY and SMNVEV (reference sequence). The CDR3 protein is CASSLAPGTSGIYEQYF. Here the CDR3 DNA reads TGTGCCAGCAGTTTAGCCCCCGGGACTAGCGGGATTTACGAGCAGTACTTC.

This clone has a single count. The chain recombines TRBV30 with TRBJ1-2; D is perhaps TRBD1 (6 bases). The CDR3 loop spans 13 amino acids. V gave up 0 bases and J gave up 6 bases, with 11 bases separating them. From germline, CDR1 is GTSNPN and CDR2 SVGIG (reference sequence). The CDR3 protein is CAWSVGGADGYTF. The CDR3 bases are TGTGCCTGGAGTGTAGGGGGGGCCGATGGCTACACCTTC.

The chain uses TRBV7-2 and TRBJ2-1, with 7 bases lining up with TRBD1. The J segment lost 6 bases and the V segment lost 5 bases, leaving 7 bases of the junction unmatched. This CDR3 contains 14 residues. CDR1 is SGHTA, CDR2 FQGNSA, per germline. The CDR3 sequence is CASSLPNRGNEQFF. CDR3 DNA sequence: TGTGCCAGCAGCCTCCCAAACAGGGGCAATGAGCAGTTCTTC.

The J gene is TRBJ2-7, the V gene TRBV2; D not certain. V was shortened by 6 bases and J by 2 bases, with 5 bases between the two germline ends. Germline values: CDR1 SNHLY, CDR2 FYNNEI. CDR3 length: 11 amino acids. CDR3 nucleotides: TGTGCCAGCAGGAGGACCTACGAGCAGTACTTC. Residues: CASRRTYEQYF. The variable domain in full, completed from reference TRBV2 and TRBJ2-7, reads EPEVTQTPSHQVTQMGQEVILRCVPISNHLYFYWYRQILGQKVEFLVSFYNNEISEKSEIFDDQFSVERPDGSNFTLKIRSTKLEDSAMYFCASRRTYEQYFGPGTRLTVT.